Listed below are T cell receptor beta chains from one sample, sequenced in a study of human T cells and chemical hapten exposure. TCRdb recomputed calls from the RACE reads with MiXCR, one row per CDR3 protein. Of 50,000 to 70,000 distinct CDR3 sequences in the sample, about 6.5% were seen once. The sequenced material came from whole blood. These receptor sequences come from a female donor in good health. Some clones in this sample may be carry-over from other donors' samples. The CDR3 runs from the conserved cysteine through the conserved F or W. The order of the fields is V gene, D gene, CDR3 protein. The D gene is left open where the match is weak.

v_gene: TRBV24-1; d_gene: .; CDR3aa: CATSRGTGANVLTF
v_gene: TRBV20-1; d_gene: TRBD2; CDR3aa: CSVSGSADNQETQYF
v_gene: TRBV30; d_gene: .; CDR3aa: CAWSVIDYGYTF
v_gene: TRBV6-2/TRBV6-3; d_gene: .; CDR3aa: CASKKNGNYPQHF
v_gene: TRBV5-1; d_gene: TRBD1; CDR3aa: CASSLGQVAYEQYF
v_gene: TRBV28; d_gene: TRBD1; CDR3aa: CASSTGVFANVLTF
v_gene: TRBV12-3/TRBV12-4; d_gene: TRBD2; CDR3aa: CASSPGLADYEQYF
v_gene: TRBV29-1; d_gene: .; CDR3aa: CSVGASNQPQHF
v_gene: TRBV29-1; d_gene: .; CDR3aa: CSVGGNTDTQYF
v_gene: TRBV20-1; d_gene: .; CDR3aa: CSARRDWDYEQYF
v_gene: TRBV28; d_gene: TRBD2; CDR3aa: CASSPLGGGYYEQYF
v_gene: TRBV6-4; d_gene: .; CDR3aa: CASQREPDTGELFF
v_gene: TRBV7-2; d_gene: .; CDR3aa: CASSLGRGDEKLFF
v_gene: TRBV5-8; d_gene: TRBD1; CDR3aa: CASSLGTGAGNQPQHF
v_gene: TRBV29-1; d_gene: .; CDR3aa: CSVDQGNTEAFF
v_gene: TRBV14; d_gene: TRBD1; CDR3aa: CASSQPQGAYEQYF
v_gene: TRBV7-8; d_gene: TRBD1; CDR3aa: CASSSRTGNQPQHF
v_gene: TRBV19; d_gene: .; CDR3aa: CASSIGRFTDTQYF
v_gene: TRBV28; d_gene: TRBD1; CDR3aa: CASSPRTGGNEQYF
v_gene: TRBV30; d_gene: .; CDR3aa: CAWMRPLQETQYF
v_gene: TRBV7-2; d_gene: .; CDR3aa: CASSLVTGEAFF
v_gene: TRBV15; d_gene: TRBD2; CDR3aa: CATGSGDSYNEQFF
v_gene: TRBV28; d_gene: TRBD1; CDR3aa: CASSNAGQAYETQYF
v_gene: TRBV5-5; d_gene: .; CDR3aa: CASSSEYEQYF
v_gene: TRBV7-2; d_gene: TRBD2; CDR3aa: CASSLGLAGSQGVFF
v_gene: TRBV20-1; d_gene: TRBD1; CDR3aa: CRGGQGAEQYF
v_gene: TRBV2; d_gene: .; CDR3aa: CASNGAEAFF
v_gene: TRBV7-2; d_gene: TRBD2; CDR3aa: CASSLGLAGVADTQYF
v_gene: TRBV27; d_gene: TRBD1; CDR3aa: CASNRGPSTDTQYF
v_gene: TRBV2; d_gene: .; CDR3aa: CASSVKGQGTEAFF
v_gene: TRBV7-9; d_gene: .; CDR3aa: CASSQDELDTQYF
v_gene: TRBV7-2; d_gene: TRBD2; CDR3aa: CASSLTSVEETQYF
v_gene: TRBV9; d_gene: TRBD1; CDR3aa: CASSSQPGQGFTEAFF
v_gene: TRBV20-1; d_gene: TRBD1; CDR3aa: CSAPAGQGNEQYF
v_gene: TRBV7-9; d_gene: TRBD1; CDR3aa: CASSPGGEGTDTQYF
v_gene: TRBV7-9; d_gene: TRBD1; CDR3aa: CASSQTGALAKNIQYF
v_gene: TRBV25-1; d_gene: .; CDR3aa: CASSEGAVSEAFF
v_gene: TRBV7-9; d_gene: TRBD1; CDR3aa: CASSQGTGSGYTF
v_gene: TRBV6-1; d_gene: TRBD2; CDR3aa: CASSEAAGTSGLYF
v_gene: TRBV7-6; d_gene: TRBD2; CDR3aa: CASSPRGLAGGPKAGANVLTF
v_gene: TRBV3-1; d_gene: TRBD2; CDR3aa: CASSQDDGGSEQYF
v_gene: TRBV28; d_gene: TRBD2; CDR3aa: CASSLSTSGTDTQYF
v_gene: TRBV28; d_gene: .; CDR3aa: CASSLDTGRGYTF
v_gene: TRBV7-9; d_gene: .; CDR3aa: CASSLSSYGTQHEKLFF
v_gene: TRBV5-1; d_gene: TRBD1; CDR3aa: CASSSGTANTDTQYF
v_gene: TRBV20-1; d_gene: .; CDR3aa: CSARTPRAGELFF
v_gene: TRBV20-1; d_gene: TRBD2; CDR3aa: CSATPGLVRTGELFF
v_gene: TRBV12-3/TRBV12-4; d_gene: .; CDR3aa: CASTSSNSNQPQNF
v_gene: TRBV7-9; d_gene: TRBD2; CDR3aa: CASRTAGGLDTQYF
v_gene: TRBV27; d_gene: TRBD1; CDR3aa: CASTPRGPSGANVLTF
v_gene: TRBV5-1; d_gene: TRBD2; CDR3aa: CASSFTSGSSSDTQYF
v_gene: TRBV23-1; d_gene: .; CDR3aa: CASSHEGLAKNIQYF
v_gene: TRBV7-9; d_gene: .; CDR3aa: CASSPRQVLNSPLHF
v_gene: TRBV13; d_gene: .; CDR3aa: CASSLGWQGGTQYF
v_gene: TRBV28; d_gene: .; CDR3aa: CASEGGGTGANVLTF
v_gene: TRBV6-5; d_gene: .; CDR3aa: CASSSRRRPEDEQYF
v_gene: TRBV29-1; d_gene: .; CDR3aa: CSVSRDSNTGELFF
v_gene: TRBV28; d_gene: TRBD2; CDR3aa: CASSLQLAGGTTQYF
v_gene: TRBV28; d_gene: .; CDR3aa: CASSLGLRAEQFF
v_gene: TRBV19; d_gene: .; CDR3aa: CASIPEGVYSNQPQHF